The sequence of this T cell receptor (beta chain) was determined in a study of blood T cell repertoires in COVID-19. In the study overall: The analysed material was cDNA or gDNA that came from T cells, B-cell-depleted T cells, or PBMCs.

The study assigned cohorts using participant-reported clinical history. V was trimmed by 0 bases and J by 1 base, leaving 10 bases between them. Germline CDR1 reads SGHTA; CDR2 reads FQGTGA. The CDR3 has 16 residues. Measured with immunoSEQ multiplex PCR; TCRdb has only the in-frame clones, and not every one. Of 200,000 to 250,000 clones in the sample, 86% were seen once. The chain joins TRBV7-3 to TRBJ2-1; tentatively, D is TRBD2 (5 bases). The specimen sequenced was PBMCs or T cells enriched from blood (not recorded which). The sequence derives from a woman aged 40 to 50 with acute COVID-19. CDR3 DNA sequence: TGTGCCAGCAGCTTAACCTGGACTGGATCCTACAATGAGCAGTTCTTC. Translated: CASSLTWTGSYNEQFF.